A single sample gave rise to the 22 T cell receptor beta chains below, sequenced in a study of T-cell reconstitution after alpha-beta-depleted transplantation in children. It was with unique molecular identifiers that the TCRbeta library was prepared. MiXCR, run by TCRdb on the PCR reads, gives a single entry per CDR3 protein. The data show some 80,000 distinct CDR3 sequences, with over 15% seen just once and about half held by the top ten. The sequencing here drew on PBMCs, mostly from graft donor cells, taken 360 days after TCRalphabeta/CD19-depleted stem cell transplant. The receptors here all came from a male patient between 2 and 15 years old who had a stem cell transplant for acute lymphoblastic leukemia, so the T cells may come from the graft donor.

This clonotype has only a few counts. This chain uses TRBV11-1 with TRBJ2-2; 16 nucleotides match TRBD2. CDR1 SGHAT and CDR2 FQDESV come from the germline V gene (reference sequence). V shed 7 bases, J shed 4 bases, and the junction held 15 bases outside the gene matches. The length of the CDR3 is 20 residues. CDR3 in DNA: TGTGCCAGCAACCGTTATCTTTCCGGGACTAGCGGGAGGGTCACCGGGGAGCTGTTTTTT. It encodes CASNRYLSGTSGRVTGELFF.

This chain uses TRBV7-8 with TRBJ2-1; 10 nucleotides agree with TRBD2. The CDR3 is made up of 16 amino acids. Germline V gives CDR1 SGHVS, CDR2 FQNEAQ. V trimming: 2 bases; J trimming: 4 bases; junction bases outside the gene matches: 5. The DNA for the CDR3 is TGTGCCAGCAGCTTAAAACTAGCGGGACTATACAATGAGCAGTTCTTC. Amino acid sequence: CASSLKLAGLYNEQFF.

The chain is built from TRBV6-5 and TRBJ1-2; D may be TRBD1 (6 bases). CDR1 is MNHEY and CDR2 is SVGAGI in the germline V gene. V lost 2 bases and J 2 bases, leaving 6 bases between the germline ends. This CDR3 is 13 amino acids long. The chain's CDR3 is CASSYDRNYGYTF. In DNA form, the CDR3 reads TGTGCCAGCAGTTACGACAGGAACTATGGCTACACCTTC.

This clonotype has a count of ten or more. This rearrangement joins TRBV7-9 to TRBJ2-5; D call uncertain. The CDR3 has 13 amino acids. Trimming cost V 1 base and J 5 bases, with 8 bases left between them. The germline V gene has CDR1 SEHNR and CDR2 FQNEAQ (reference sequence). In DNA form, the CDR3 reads TGTGCCAGCAGCTTAGTTGGTGGGGAGACCCAGTACTTC. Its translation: CASSLVGGETQYF.

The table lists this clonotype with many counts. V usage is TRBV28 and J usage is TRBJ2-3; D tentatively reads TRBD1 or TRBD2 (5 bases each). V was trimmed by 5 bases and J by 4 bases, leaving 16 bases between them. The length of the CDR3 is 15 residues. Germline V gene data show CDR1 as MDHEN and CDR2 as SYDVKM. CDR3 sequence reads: CASSLPGPAADTQYF. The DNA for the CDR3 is TGTGCCAGCAGTCTCCCGGGGCCGGCGGCAGATACGCAGTATTTT.

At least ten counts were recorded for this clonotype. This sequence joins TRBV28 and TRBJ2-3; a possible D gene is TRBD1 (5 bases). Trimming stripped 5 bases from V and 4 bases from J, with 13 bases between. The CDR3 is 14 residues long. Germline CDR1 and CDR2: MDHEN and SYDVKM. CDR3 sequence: CASSQTGISDTQYF. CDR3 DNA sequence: TGTGCCAGCAGTCAAACAGGAATTTCAGATACGCAGTATTTT.

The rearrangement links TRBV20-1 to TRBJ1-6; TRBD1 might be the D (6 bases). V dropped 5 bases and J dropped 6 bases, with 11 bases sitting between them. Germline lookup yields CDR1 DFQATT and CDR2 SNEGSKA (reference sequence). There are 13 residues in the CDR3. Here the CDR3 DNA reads TGCAGTGCTCACAGGGAGGGTAATTCACCCCTCCACTTT. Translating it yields CSAHREGNSPLHF.

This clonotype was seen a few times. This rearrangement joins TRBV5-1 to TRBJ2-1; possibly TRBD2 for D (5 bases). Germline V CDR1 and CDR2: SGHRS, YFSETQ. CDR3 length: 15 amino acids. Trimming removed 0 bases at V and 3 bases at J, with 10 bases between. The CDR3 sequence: CASSLGGPYYNEQFF. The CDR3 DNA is TGCGCCAGCAGCTTGGGCGGGCCGTACTACAATGAGCAGTTCTTC.

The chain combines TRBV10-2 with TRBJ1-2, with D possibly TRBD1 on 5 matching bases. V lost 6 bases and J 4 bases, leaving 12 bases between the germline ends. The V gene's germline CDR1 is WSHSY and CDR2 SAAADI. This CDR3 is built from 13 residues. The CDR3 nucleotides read TGCGCCAGCAGAGCAGGACACGTCTATGGCTACACCTTC. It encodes CASRAGHVYGYTF.

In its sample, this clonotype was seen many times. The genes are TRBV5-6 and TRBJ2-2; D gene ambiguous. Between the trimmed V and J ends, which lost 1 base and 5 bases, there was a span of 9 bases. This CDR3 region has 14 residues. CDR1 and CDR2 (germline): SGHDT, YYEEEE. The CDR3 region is CASSLLGATGELFF. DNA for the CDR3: TGTGCCAGCAGCTTGCTTGGCGCGACCGGGGAGCTGTTTTTT.

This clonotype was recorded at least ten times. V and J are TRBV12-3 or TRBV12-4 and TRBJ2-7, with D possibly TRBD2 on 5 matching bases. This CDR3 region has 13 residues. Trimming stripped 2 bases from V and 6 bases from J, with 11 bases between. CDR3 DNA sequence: TGTGCCAGCAGTTTACACGGGGTCCCCGAGCAGTACTTC. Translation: CASSLHGVPEQYF.

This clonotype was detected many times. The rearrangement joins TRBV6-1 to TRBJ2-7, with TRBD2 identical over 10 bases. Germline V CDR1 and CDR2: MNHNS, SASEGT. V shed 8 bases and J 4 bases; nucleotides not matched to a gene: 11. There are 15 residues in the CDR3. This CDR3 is CASANPGLADYEQYF. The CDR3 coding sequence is TGTGCCAGCGCGAATCCTGGACTAGCGGATTACGAGCAGTACTTC.

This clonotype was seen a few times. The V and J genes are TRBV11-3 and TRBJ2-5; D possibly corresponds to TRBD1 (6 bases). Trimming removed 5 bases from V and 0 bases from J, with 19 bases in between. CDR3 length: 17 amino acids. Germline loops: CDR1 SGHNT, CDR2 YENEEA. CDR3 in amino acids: CASSRKRTVKYQETQYF. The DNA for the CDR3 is TGTGCCAGCAGCAGAAAACGGACAGTCAAGTACCAAGAGACCCAGTACTTC.

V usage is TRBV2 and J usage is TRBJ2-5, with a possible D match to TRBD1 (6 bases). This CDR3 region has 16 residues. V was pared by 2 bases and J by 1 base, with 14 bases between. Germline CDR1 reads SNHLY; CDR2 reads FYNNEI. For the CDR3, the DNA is TGTGCCAGCAGTGAACAAAAGGGGGTCGGCCAAGAGACCCAGTACTTC. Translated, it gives CASSEQKGVGQETQYF.

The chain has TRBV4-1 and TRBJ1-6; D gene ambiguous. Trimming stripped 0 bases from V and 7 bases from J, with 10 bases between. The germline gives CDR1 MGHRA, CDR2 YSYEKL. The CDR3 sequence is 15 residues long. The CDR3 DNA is TGCGCCAGCAGCCAAGACTGGCAGTGGAATTCACCCCTCCACTTT. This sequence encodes CASSQDWQWNSPLHF.

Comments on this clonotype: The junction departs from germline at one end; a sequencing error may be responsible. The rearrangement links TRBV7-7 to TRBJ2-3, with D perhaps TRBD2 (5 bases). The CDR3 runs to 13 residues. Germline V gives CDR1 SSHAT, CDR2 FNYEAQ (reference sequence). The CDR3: CASSPRLSDTQYF. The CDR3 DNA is TGTGCTAGCAGCCCCCGACTATCAGATACGCAGTATTTT.

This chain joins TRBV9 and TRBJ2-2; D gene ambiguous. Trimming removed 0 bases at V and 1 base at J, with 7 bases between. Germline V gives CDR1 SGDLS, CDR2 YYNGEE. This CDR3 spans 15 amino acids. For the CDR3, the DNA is TGTGCCAGCAGCGTAGACCCATTGAACACCGGGGAGCTGTTTTTT. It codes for CASSVDPLNTGELFF.

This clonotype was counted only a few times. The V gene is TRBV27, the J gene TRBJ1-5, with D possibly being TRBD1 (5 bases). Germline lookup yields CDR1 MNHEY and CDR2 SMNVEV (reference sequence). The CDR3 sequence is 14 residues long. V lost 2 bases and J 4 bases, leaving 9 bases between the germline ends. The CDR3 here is CASSLGTENQPQHF. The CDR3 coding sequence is TGTGCCAGCAGTTTAGGGACCGAAAATCAGCCCCAGCATTTT.

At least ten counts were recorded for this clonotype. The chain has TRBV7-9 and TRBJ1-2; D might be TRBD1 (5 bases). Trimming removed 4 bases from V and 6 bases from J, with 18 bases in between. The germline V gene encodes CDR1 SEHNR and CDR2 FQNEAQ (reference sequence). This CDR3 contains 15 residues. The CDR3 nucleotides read TGTGCCAGCAGCTCCGACATCCTCCTGGGGCATGGCTACACCTTC. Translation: CASSSDILLGHGYTF. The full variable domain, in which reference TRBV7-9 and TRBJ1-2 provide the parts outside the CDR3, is DTGVSQNPRHKITKRGQNVTFRCDPISEHNRLYWYRQTLGQGPEFLTYFQNEAQLEKSRLLSDRFSAERPKGSFSTLEIQRTEQGDSAMYLCASSSDILLGHGYTFGSGTRLTVV.

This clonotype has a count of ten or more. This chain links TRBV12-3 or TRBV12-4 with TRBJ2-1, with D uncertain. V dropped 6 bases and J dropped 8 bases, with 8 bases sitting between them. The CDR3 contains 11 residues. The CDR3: CASSSGDEQFF. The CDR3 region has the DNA TGTGCCAGCAGCTCGGGCGATGAGCAGTTCTTC.

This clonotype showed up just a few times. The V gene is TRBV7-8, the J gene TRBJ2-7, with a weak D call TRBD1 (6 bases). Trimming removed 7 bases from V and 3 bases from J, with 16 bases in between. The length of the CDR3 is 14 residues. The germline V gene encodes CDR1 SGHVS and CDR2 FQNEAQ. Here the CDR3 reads CASKRAGVNYEQYF. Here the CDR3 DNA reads TGTGCCAGCAAACGGGCAGGGGTCAACTACGAGCAGTACTTC.

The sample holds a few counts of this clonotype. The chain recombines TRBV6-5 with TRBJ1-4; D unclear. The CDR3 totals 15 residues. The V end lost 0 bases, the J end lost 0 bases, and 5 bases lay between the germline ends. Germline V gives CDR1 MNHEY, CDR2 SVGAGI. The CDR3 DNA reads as TGTGCCAGCAGTTACTCACCTGCAACTAATGAAAAACTGTTTTTT. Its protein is CASSYSPATNEKLFF.